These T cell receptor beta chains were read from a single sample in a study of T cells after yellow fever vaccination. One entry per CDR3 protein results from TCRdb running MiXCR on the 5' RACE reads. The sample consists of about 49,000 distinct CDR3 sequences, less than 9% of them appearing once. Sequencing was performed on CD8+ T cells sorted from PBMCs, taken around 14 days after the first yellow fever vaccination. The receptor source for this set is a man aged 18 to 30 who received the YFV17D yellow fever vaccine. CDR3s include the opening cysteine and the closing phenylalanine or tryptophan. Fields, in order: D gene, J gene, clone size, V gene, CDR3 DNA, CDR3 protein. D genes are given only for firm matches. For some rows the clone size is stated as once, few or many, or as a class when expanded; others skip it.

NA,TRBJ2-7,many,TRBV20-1,TGCAGTGCTAGAGATCCCCAGAAATACGAGCAGTACTTC,CSARDPQKYEQYF
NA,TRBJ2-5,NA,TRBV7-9,TGTGCCAGCAGCTCCCACAAGGCCCAAGAGACCCAGTACTTC,CASSSHKAQETQYF
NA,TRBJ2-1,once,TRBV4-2,TGTGCCAGCAGTCCGAGGCTCGCGAGGCAGTTCTTC,CASSPRLARQFF
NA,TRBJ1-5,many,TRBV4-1,TGCGCCAGCAGCGCCAGGGACATGGTAGCAAATCAGCCCCAGCATTTT,CASSARDMVANQPQHF
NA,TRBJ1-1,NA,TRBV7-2,TGTGCCAGCAGCCTGATGGGGGGCCACCCTCCTGAAGCTTTCTTT,CASSLMGGHPPEAFF
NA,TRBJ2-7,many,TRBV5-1,TGCGCCAGCAGCTCAAGGACAGCCTCCTACGAGCAGTACTTC,CASSSRTASYEQYF
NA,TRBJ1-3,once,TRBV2,TGTGCCAGCATAAACGGGCAGAATCGAATCTCTGTAAACACCATATATTTT,CASINGQNRISVNTIYF
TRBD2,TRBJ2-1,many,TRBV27,TGTGCCACCTGGGGACTAGCGGTGGGAGATGAGCAGTTCTTC,CATWGLAVGDEQFF
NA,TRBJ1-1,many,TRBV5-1,TGCGCCAGCAGCCTTCGTGGAAACACTGAAGCTTTCTTT,CASSLRGNTEAFF
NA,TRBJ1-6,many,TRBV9,TGTGCCAGCAGCCAGACCCTTAATTCACCCCTCCACTTT,CASSQTLNSPLHF
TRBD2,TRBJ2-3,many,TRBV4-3,TGCGCCAGCAGCCAAGATCGAAGAAGGACTAGCGGGGGCCCAGATACGCAGTATTTT,CASSQDRRRTSGGPDTQYF
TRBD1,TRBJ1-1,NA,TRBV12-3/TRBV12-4,TGTGCCAGCAGTGGGGACAGGGGTACTGAAGCTTTCTTT,CASSGDRGTEAFF
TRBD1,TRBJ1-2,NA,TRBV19,TGTGCCAGTAGTGTCACCGGGACAGCCTTTAACTATGGCTACACCTTC,CASSVTGTAFNYGYTF
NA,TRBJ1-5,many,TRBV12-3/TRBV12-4,TGTGCCAGCAGTTTAGGGGCCGGGTACCAGCCCCAGCATTTT,CASSLGAGYQPQHF
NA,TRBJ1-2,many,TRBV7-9,TGTGCCAGCAGCTTAGCGCTGGGTATCAACCATGGCTACACCTTC,CASSLALGINHGYTF
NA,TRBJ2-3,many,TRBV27,TGTGCCAGCAGTTTGGACAGCTTCACAGATACGCAGTATTTT,CASSLDSFTDTQYF
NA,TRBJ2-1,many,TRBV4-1,TGCGCCAGCAGCCAAGAACCTGGGGGGCCCAATGAGCAGTTCTTC,CASSQEPGGPNEQFF
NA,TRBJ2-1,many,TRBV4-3,TGCGCCAGCAGCCAAGATGGGGGGGCCTCCTACAATGAGCAGTTCTTC,CASSQDGGASYNEQFF
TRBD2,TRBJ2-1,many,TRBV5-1,TGCGCCAGCAGCGGCGGGACTAGCGGGCGAGAGGTCTATGAGCAGTTCTTC,CASSGGTSGREVYEQFF
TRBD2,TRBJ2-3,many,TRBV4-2,TGTGCCAGCAGCCACGGACTAGCAGGCACAGATACGCAGTATTTT,CASSHGLAGTDTQYF
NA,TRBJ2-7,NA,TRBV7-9,TGTGCCAGCAGCCCGCGAAGCTCCTACGAGCAGTACTTC,CASSPRSSYEQYF
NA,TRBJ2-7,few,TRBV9,TGTGCCAGCAGCGACTCGTACAGCTACGAGCAGTACTTC,CASSDSYSYEQYF
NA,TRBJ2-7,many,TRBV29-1,TGCAGCGTTATCCCCATAAGCTCCTACGAGCAGTACTTC,CSVIPISSYEQYF
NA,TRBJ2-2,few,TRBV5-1,TGCGCCAGCAGTTCGGCTCGGGGAGACGCGAACACCGGGGAGCTGTTTTTT,CASSSARGDANTGELFF
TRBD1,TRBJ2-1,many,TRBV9,TGTGCCAGCAGCGTAGCCCTAGGGACAGGGGGCTTAGAGCAGTTCTTC,CASSVALGTGGLEQFF
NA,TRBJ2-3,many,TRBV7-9,TGTGCCAGCAGCTTAGAAGTGGACACAGATACGCAGTATTTT,CASSLEVDTDTQYF
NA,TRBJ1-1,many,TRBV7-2,TGTGCCAGCTATACAAACAGGCATCCCGGAGAAACTTTCTTT,CASYTNRHPGETFF
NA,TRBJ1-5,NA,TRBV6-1,TGTGCCAGCAGAGAATGGGTGGGGGCCAATCAGCCCCAGCATTTT,CASREWVGANQPQHF
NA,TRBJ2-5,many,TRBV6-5,TGTGCCAGCGGCCCCCGACAAGAGACCCAGTACTTC,CASGPRQETQYF
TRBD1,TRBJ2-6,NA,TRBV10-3,TGTGCCATCAGCGGGACAGCCGTCTCTGGGGCCAACGTCCTGACTTTC,CAISGTAVSGANVLTF
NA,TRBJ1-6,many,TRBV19,TGTGCCAGTAGAGGACAGTTCGGCTCCTATAATTCACCCCTCCACTTT,CASRGQFGSYNSPLHF
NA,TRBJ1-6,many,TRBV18,TGTGCCAGCTCACCACCAAGTTCACAGCATTCTTCACCCCTCCACTTT,CASSPPSSQHSSPLHF